This T cell receptor beta chain was documented in a study of CD8 T cells in ankylosing spondylitis. Points from the study as a whole: Reported data indicate significant enrichment of disease-linked clones within matched ankylosing spondylitis synovial fluid.

By quantitative 5'-RACE with molecular barcodes, the TCR beta libraries were made. TCRdb reanalysed the 5' RACE reads using MiXCR and keeps one entry per CDR3 protein. The sample lists hundreds of thousands of distinct CDR3 sequences, roughly 20% occurring once. This clonotype was observed many times. Its specificity is not known. Sequence at one end of the junction differs from germline and may be a read error. The sequencing input was blood, either unsorted or a sorted T cell fraction (not recorded which). The origin of this receptor is a female donor with ankylosing spondylitis or in good health (not recorded which).

CDR3 sequence (DNA): TGCGCCAGCAGCTTACAAGAGACCCAGTACTTC. This codes for CASSLQETQYF. This chain connects TRBV7-2 to TRBJ2-5, with D uncertain. The CDR3 runs to 11 residues. CDR1 and CDR2 from the germline V gene are SGHTA and FQGNSA. Together with reference TRBV7-2 and TRBJ2-5, the CDR3 gives the full variable domain: GAGVSQSPSNKVTEKGKDVELRCDPISGHTALYWYRQSLGQGLEFLIYFQGNSAPDKSGLPSDRFSAERTGGSVSTLTIQRTQQEDSAVYLCASSLQETQYFGPGTRLLVL.